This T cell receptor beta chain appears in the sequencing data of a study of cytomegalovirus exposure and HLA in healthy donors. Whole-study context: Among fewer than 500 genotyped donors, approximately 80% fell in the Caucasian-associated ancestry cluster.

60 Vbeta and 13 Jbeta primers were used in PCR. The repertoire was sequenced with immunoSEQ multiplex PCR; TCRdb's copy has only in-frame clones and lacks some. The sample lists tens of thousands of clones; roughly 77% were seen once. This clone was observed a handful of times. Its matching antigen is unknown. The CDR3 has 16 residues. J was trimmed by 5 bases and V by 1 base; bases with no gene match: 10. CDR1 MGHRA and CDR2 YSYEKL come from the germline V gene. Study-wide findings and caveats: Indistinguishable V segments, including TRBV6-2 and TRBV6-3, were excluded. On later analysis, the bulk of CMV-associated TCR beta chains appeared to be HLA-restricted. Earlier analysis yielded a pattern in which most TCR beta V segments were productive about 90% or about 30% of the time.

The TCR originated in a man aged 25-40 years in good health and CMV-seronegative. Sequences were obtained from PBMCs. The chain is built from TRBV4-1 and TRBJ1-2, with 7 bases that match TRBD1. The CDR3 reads CASSQVRDSKGYGYTF. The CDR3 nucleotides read TGCGCCAGCAGCCAAGTCCGGGACAGTAAAGGTTATGGCTACACCTTC.